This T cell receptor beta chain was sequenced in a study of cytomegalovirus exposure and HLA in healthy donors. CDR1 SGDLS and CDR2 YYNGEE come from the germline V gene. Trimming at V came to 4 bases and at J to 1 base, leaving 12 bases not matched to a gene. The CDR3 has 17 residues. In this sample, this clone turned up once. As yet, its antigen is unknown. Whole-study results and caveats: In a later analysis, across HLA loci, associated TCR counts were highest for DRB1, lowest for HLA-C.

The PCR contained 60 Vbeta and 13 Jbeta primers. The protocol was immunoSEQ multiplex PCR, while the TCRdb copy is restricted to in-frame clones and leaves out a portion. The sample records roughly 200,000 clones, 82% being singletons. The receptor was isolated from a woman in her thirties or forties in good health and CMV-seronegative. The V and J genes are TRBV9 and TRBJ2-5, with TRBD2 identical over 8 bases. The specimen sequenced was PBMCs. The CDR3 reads CASSTWREDQLQETQYF. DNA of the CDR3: TGTGCCAGCAGCACGTGGCGGGAGGATCAACTCCAAGAGACCCAGTACTTC.